These 2 T cell receptor beta chains were sequenced from one sample in a study of T-cell reconstitution after alpha-beta-depleted transplantation in children (dated by TCRdb to 2016 to 2018). The library relied on PCR. Reads for this sample came from an Illumina HiSeq 2500. To normalize quantification of the TCRbeta repertoire, the TCR libraries were built with molecular barcoding that relied on unique molecular identifiers. TCRdb reprocessing: public reads trimmed at Q25 with fastp, clones called with MiXCR, in-frame beta chains kept. Merged by CDR3 protein, the rows form single entries marked with the most common genes and DNA. The sample contains a few hundred thousand distinct CDR3 sequences, around 13% of them found a single time. Of the sample, over 5.5% is held by the ten largest clones. The input for sequencing was PBMCs from the stem cell graft donor, taken from the stem cell graft. The receptors here all came from a human donor who donated a stem cell graft to a child with combined immunodeficiency.

This clonotype came up a few times. The chain carries TRBV7-9 and TRBJ1-1, with TRBD1 as a possible D gene (5 bases). The CDR3 totals 15 residues. The germline gives CDR1 SEHNR, CDR2 FQNEAQ (reference sequence). V was trimmed by 5 bases and J by 6 bases, leaving 19 bases between them. CDR3 protein: CASSLRDPPSAEAFF. The CDR3 nucleotides read TGTGCCAGCAGCCTCCGGGACCCTCCGAGCGCTGAAGCTTTCTTT.

This chain uses TRBV5-1 with TRBJ2-7; 7 bases are shared with TRBD1. Germline CDR1 and CDR2: SGHRS and YFSETQ. J gave up 1 base and V 2 bases, and 6 bases lay outside the gene matches. The CDR3 is 15 amino acids. CDR3 in amino acids: CASSLKTGNSYEQYF. CDR3 nucleotide sequence: TGCGCCAGCAGCTTAAAGACAGGGAATTCCTACGAGCAGTACTTC.